A single sample is the source of the 15 T cell receptor beta chains below, sequenced in a study of T-cell memory formation after mild COVID-19 (TCRdb year 2021). The receptor library was made with 5' RACE. The instrument given in TCRdb is Illumina NovaSeq 6000. The public reads were reanalyzed by TCRdb: fastp trimming at Q25, MiXCR alignment, in-frame beta chains only. Every entry covers one CDR3 protein and lists the most common genes and DNA from its rows. The sample includes roughly 380,000 distinct CDR3 sequences, with 25% to 30% observed a single time. Roughly 14% of the sample belongs to the ten largest clones. The specimen was PBMCs or a T cell subset sorted from them (not recorded which). All receptors come from an adult woman who had mild COVID-19 (a few samples of this study predate the infection). The sample titles of this study are shuffled in the database, so cell type and time point are left out; the donor was told from shared clones.

The V gene is TRBV20-1, the J gene TRBJ2-7; 10 bases agree with TRBD2. CDR1 DFQATT and CDR2 SNEGSKA come from the germline V gene (reference sequence). The CDR3 loop spans 13 amino acids. Trimming took 6 bases from V and 4 from J; bases not matched to a gene: 6. CDR3 residues: CSARPSGRYEQYF. The CDR3 nucleotides are TGCAGTGCCCGCCCTAGCGGGAGATACGAGCAGTACTTC.

Only a few counts were recorded for this clonotype. This chain uses TRBV12-3 or TRBV12-4 with TRBJ2-5; possibly TRBD1 for D (6 bases). Trimming stripped 2 bases from V and 2 bases from J, with 9 bases between. CDR3 length equals 14 residues. As DNA, the CDR3 is TGTGCCAGCAGTTTATCCACAGGGCAAGAGACCCAGTACTTC. Translation gives CASSLSTGQETQYF.

A few counts support this clonotype. The CDR3 loop reads CASSFGPGGPLIYEQYF. CDR3 DNA: TGCGCCAGCAGCTTTGGTCCGGGGGGGCCTTTAATCTACGAGCAGTACTTC. The chain couples TRBV5-1 to TRBJ2-7, with 8 bases aligning to TRBD2. Germline V lookup: CDR1 SGHRS, CDR2 YFSETQ. The CDR3 loop spans 17 amino acids. V shed 2 bases and J 3 bases; nucleotides not matched to a gene: 13. Supplemented by reference TRBV5-1 and TRBJ2-7, the full variable domain reads KAGVTQTPRYLIKTRGQQVTLSCSPISGHRSVSWYQQTPGQGLQFLFEYFSETQRNKGNFPGRFSGRQFSNSRSEMNVSTLELGDSALYLCASSFGPGGPLIYEQYFGPGTRLTVT.

This rearrangement joins TRBV2 to TRBJ1-3; TRBD1 matches at 9 bases. Germline V gene sequence: CDR1 SNHLY, CDR2 FYNNEI. CDR3 length: 16 residues. The V and J ends lost 5 bases and 5 bases, in that order; junction bases with no gene match: 10. The CDR3 sequence is CASSSPGTGNRNTIYF. The DNA of the CDR3 is TGTGCCAGCAGTTCACCCGGGACAGGGAATAGAAACACCATATATTTT. Based on the CDR3 plus reference TRBV2 and TRBJ1-3, the full variable domain is EPEVTQTPSHQVTQMGQEVILRCVPISNHLYFYWYRQILGQKVEFLVSFYNNEISEKSEIFDDQFSVERPDGSNFTLKIRSTKLEDSAMYFCASSSPGTGNRNTIYFGEGSWLTVV.

The chain links TRBV20-1 to TRBJ2-5; D remains ambiguous. The CDR3 has 13 residues. Per the germline V gene, CDR1 is DFQATT and CDR2 is SNEGSKA (reference sequence). With 1 base removed from V and 3 bases from J, the gap between germline ends came to 9 bases. The CDR3 bases are TGCAGTGCTAGAGTTTGGCCGAAAGAGACCCAGTACTTC. It codes for CSARVWPKETQYF.

The chain carries TRBV4-1 and TRBJ1-2; 9 nucleotides align to TRBD1. The germline V gene has CDR1 MGHRA and CDR2 YSYEKL. V was clipped by 2 bases and J by 3 bases; unmatched bases: 10. The CDR3 spans 17 residues. The CDR3 here is CASSQRRFGTGYYGYTF. The DNA for the CDR3 is TGCGCCAGCAGCCAAAGGCGATTTGGGACAGGGTACTATGGCTACACCTTC.

V gene TRBV12-3 or TRBV12-4 combines with J gene TRBJ1-2; maybe TRBD1 (5 bases). The CDR3 is made up of 13 amino acids. V lost 6 bases and J lost 6, with 14 bases in between. The CDR3 loop reads CASSLSGTNGYTF. CDR3 nucleotide sequence: TGTGCCAGCAGCCTTTCCGGGACGAATGGCTACACCTTC.

This clonotype was counted between two and nine times. The chain couples TRBV9 to TRBJ1-5, with 7 bases lining up with TRBD1. This CDR3 region has 15 residues. From germline, CDR1 is SGDLS and CDR2 YYNGEE. Trimming took 0 bases from V and 7 from J; bases not matched to a gene: 7. The CDR3 spells CASSVEGDRRQPQHF. DNA for the CDR3: TGTGCCAGCAGCGTAGAAGGGGACAGAAGACAGCCCCAGCATTTT.

This clonotype was seen a handful of times. V usage is TRBV12-3 or TRBV12-4 and J usage is TRBJ2-5; D could derive from TRBD1 or TRBD2 (6 bases each). V was trimmed by 7 bases and J by 2 bases, leaving 17 bases between them. The CDR3 covers 15 residues. The CDR3 spells CASKTGGGPQETQYF. The CDR3 bases are TGTGCCAGCAAAACCGGAGGGGGACCACAAGAGACCCAGTACTTC.

This chain connects TRBV6-5 to TRBJ2-1; TRBD2 aligns across 10 bases. V lost 6 bases to trimming and J lost 8 bases; unmatched junction nucleotides: 7. The germline V gene encodes CDR1 MNHEY and CDR2 SVGAGI. This CDR3 region has 14 residues. This CDR3 is CASSPSGGGDEQFF. In DNA, the CDR3 is TGTGCCAGCAGCCCTAGCGGGGGAGGGGATGAGCAGTTCTTC.

The J gene is TRBJ2-5, the V gene TRBV7-9; D gene uncertain. This CDR3 has 14 amino acids. The V end was cut by 2 bases, the J end by 0 bases, with 7 bases between. Per the germline V gene, CDR1 is SEHNR and CDR2 is FQNEAQ (reference sequence). The CDR3 nucleotides read TGTGCCAGCAGCTTATGGCAGAACCAAGAGACCCAGTACTTC. It yields the protein CASSLWQNQETQYF.

The rearrangement uses TRBV6-5 and TRBJ2-1; 12 bases are a match to TRBD2. The CDR3 loop spans 15 amino acids. Losses at the gene ends were 5 bases for V and 3 bases for J; bases not matched to a gene: 2. Germline V gene data show CDR1 as MNHEY and CDR2 as SVGAGI. This chain's CDR3 is CASSRTSGDYNEQFF. The CDR3 region has the DNA TGTGCCAGCAGTCGGACTAGCGGGGACTACAATGAGCAGTTCTTC.

There are a few counts of this clonotype. This sequence joins TRBV24-1 and TRBJ2-3; D is uncertain. V was clipped by 5 bases and J by 0 bases, with 8 bases between them. Germline V gives CDR1 KGHDR, CDR2 SFDVKD. This CDR3 contains 14 residues. The CDR3: CATSGWSSTDTQYF. In DNA form, the CDR3 reads TGTGCCACCAGTGGTTGGAGTAGCACAGATACGCAGTATTTT.

The chain's CDR3 is CASKGAYEQYF. The CDR3 DNA sequence: TGCGCCAGCAAAGGAGCCTACGAGCAGTACTTC. J is TRBJ2-7 and V is TRBV5-1; D is ambiguous. The CDR3 sequence is 11 residues long. Germline V gene data show CDR1 as SGHRS and CDR2 as YFSETQ. Trimming pared 6 bases from V and 2 bases from J, leaving 6 bases between. The full variable domain, completed using reference TRBV5-1 and TRBJ2-7, is KAGVTQTPRYLIKTRGQQVTLSCSPISGHRSVSWYQQTPGQGLQFLFEYFSETQRNKGNFPGRFSGRQFSNSRSEMNVSTLELGDSALYLCASKGAYEQYFGPGTRLTVT.

This chain uses TRBV7-7 with TRBJ2-1; 7 bases fit TRBD2. The germline CDR1 and CDR2 sequences are SSHAT and FNYEAQ (reference sequence). This CDR3 has 15 residues. The CDR3 DNA reads as TGTGCTAGCTCACGCGGGAGTACGTCCTACAATGAGCAGTTCTTC. It is translated as CASSRGSTSYNEQFF. Combining the CDR3 with reference TRBV7-7 and TRBJ2-1 gives the whole variable domain GAGVSQSPRYKVTKRGQDVTLRCDPISSHATLYWYQQALGQGPEFLTYFNYEAQPDKSGLPSDRFSAERPEGSISTLTIQRTEQRDSAMYRCASSRGSTSYNEQFFGPGTRLTVL.